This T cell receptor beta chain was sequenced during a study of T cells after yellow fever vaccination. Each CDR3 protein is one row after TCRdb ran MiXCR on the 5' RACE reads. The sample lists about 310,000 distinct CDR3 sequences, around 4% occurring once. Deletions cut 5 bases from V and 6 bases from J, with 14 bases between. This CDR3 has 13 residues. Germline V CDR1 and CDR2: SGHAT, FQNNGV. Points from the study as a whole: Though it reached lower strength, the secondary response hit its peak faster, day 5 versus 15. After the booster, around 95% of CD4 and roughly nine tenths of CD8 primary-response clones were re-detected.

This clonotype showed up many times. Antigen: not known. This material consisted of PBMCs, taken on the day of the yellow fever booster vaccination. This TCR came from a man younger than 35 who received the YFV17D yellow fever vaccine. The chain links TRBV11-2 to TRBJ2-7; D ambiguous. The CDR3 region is CASSRASEPEQYF. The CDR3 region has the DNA TGTGCCAGCAGCCGAGCAAGTGAGCCCGAGCAGTACTTC.